These 16 T cell receptor beta chains were all obtained from the same sample, sequenced in a study of blood T cell repertoires in COVID-19. Generated by immunoSEQ multiplex PCR, the TCRdb table keeps only in-frame clones and is missing some. The sample holds under 200,000 clones; about 85% are singletons and the top ten take nearly 6%. Sequencing was performed on peripheral blood. The receptors come from a woman aged 40 to 50 with COVID-19, enrolled during active disease.

V gene TRBV7-8 combines with J gene TRBJ2-1; weak D call: TRBD2 (6 bases). The germline gives CDR1 SGHVS, CDR2 FQNEAQ. V dropped 5 bases and J dropped 9 bases, with 11 bases sitting between them. This CDR3 is built from 12 residues. CDR3 sequence reads: CASSGDGGEQFF. CDR3 sequence (DNA): TGTGCCAGCAGCGGGGACGGGGGTGAGCAGTTCTTC.

This sequence joins TRBV9 and TRBJ2-3; D gene uncertain. This CDR3 is built from 11 residues. V lost 7 bases and J lost 7, with 10 bases in between. Germline V CDR1 and CDR2: SGDLS, YYNGEE. The CDR3 loop reads CASGHENTQYF. In nucleotides, the CDR3 is TGTGCCAGCGGGCACGAGAATACGCAGTATTTT.

V gene TRBV24-1 combines with J gene TRBJ2-1; 10 bases fit TRBD1. The germline gives CDR1 KGHDR, CDR2 SFDVKD. With V trimmed by 4 bases and J by 4 bases, 0 bases remained unmatched. The CDR3 is 14 amino acids. Here the CDR3 DNA reads TGTGCCACCAGTGAGGGACAGGGGTACAATGAGCAGTTCTTC. Translating gives CATSEGQGYNEQFF.

The J gene is TRBJ2-7, the V gene TRBV10-3, with a tentative D call TRBD1 (6 bases). V lost 3 bases and J lost 6, with 15 bases in between. Germline loops: CDR1 ENHRY, CDR2 SYGVKD. There are 14 residues in the CDR3. CDR3 DNA: TGTGCCATCAGTGAACTCGCAGGGGTACTCGAGCAGTACTTC. Translated: CAISELAGVLEQYF.

The chain combines TRBV7-2 with TRBJ2-2; 7 bases map to TRBD2. This CDR3 has 19 residues. The V and J ends lost 0 bases and 7 bases, in that order; junction bases with no gene match: 17. Germline V gives CDR1 SGHTA, CDR2 FQGNSA. The CDR3 sequence is CASSLARQRLGGAHGELFF. The DNA for the CDR3 is TGTGCCAGCAGCTTAGCTCGTCAGAGGTTGGGAGGGGCCCACGGGGAGCTGTTTTTT.

V and J are TRBV11-2 and TRBJ2-7; maybe TRBD1 (6 bases). Germline V gene sequence: CDR1 SGHAT, CDR2 FQNNGV. This CDR3 is built from 15 residues. V lost 5 bases and J 9 bases, leaving 23 bases between the germline ends. CDR3 residues: CASSREGQGRTLQYF. The CDR3 DNA sequence: TGTGCCAGCAGCCGTGAGGGGCAGGGGCGAACGCTGCAGTACTTC.

Turning to this clone: Other DNA sequences in the sample encode the same CDR3. The J gene is TRBJ2-2, the V gene TRBV2; D uncertain. CDR1 is SNHLY, CDR2 FYNNEI, per germline. The CDR3 is 11 residues long. Trimming cost V 6 bases and J 5 bases, with 4 bases left between them. The CDR3 nucleotides are TGTGCCAGCAGGAGGACCGGGGAGCTGTTTTTT. Protein: CASRRTGELFF.

V is TRBV3-1 (or the pseudogene TRBV3-2) and J is TRBJ2-1; a weak D match, TRBD2 (5 bases). Trimming pared 1 base from V and 2 bases from J, leaving 15 bases between. Per germline, CDR1 LGHDT and CDR2 YNNKEL (reference sequence). The CDR3 is 17 residues long. The CDR3 DNA reads TGTGCCAGCAGCCAAGGGAAAGTAACGGGGACCTACAATGAGCAGTTCTTC. Encoded protein: CASSQGKVTGTYNEQFF.

The gene calls are TRBV15 and TRBJ2-7; TRBD2 might be the D (5 bases). In germline, CDR1 is LNHNV, CDR2 YYDKDF (reference sequence). The CDR3 covers 16 residues. The V gene lost 0 bases and the J gene lost 5 bases, with 17 bases spanning the gap. CDR3 in amino acids: CATSRDRWAASNEQYF. DNA of the CDR3: TGTGCCACCAGCAGAGATAGGTGGGCGGCTAGCAACGAGCAGTACTTC.

The chain carries TRBV15 and TRBJ2-7; 8 nucleotides agree with TRBD2. Germline V gene data show CDR1 as LNHNV and CDR2 as YYDKDF (reference sequence). The CDR3 sequence is 16 residues long. Losses at the gene ends were 0 bases for V and 5 bases for J; bases not matched to a gene: 9. CDR3 residues: CATSRDRTGGIHEQYF. As DNA, the CDR3 is TGTGCCACCAGCAGAGATCGAACGGGAGGGATCCACGAGCAGTACTTC.

This chain uses TRBV10-3 with TRBJ2-5; 12 nucleotides align to TRBD2. Trimming took 8 bases from V and 5 from J; bases not matched to a gene: 15. This CDR3 comprises 17 residues. From germline, CDR1 is ENHRY and CDR2 SYGVKD. CDR3 region: CAIAGQPSGGARETQYF. As DNA, the CDR3 is TGTGCCATCGCGGGGCAACCTAGCGGGGGGGCCCGGGAGACCCAGTACTTC.

CDR3 nucleotides: TGTGCCAGCAGTTCCCCTCCAGGGGGGTCCTACGAGCAGTACTTC. Protein sequence: CASSSPPGGSYEQYF. The V gene is TRBV27, the J gene TRBJ2-7; possible D gene TRBD1, 7 bases. Germline-derived CDR1 and CDR2 are MNHEY and SMNVEV (reference sequence). The CDR3 spans 15 residues. V was shortened by 4 bases and J by 1 base, with 14 bases between the two germline ends.

This chain joins TRBV6-5 and TRBJ2-7, with TRBD2 as a possible D gene (6 bases). Germline V CDR1 and CDR2: MNHEY, SVGAGI. The CDR3 contains 12 residues. V lost 4 bases and J lost 7, with 11 bases in between. CDR3 DNA sequence: TGTGCCAGCAGTTGGGGGGTGGGGGAGCAGTACTTC. Translation gives CASSWGVGEQYF.

The chain joins TRBV7-9 to TRBJ2-5; the D gene is possibly TRBD1 (6 bases). Trimming left V 3 bases short and J 4 bases short, with 18 bases between. This CDR3 is built from 16 residues. Germline values: CDR1 SEHNR, CDR2 FQNEAQ (reference sequence). CDR3 sequence (DNA): TGTGCCAGCAGCTTGACGGGGCGGGTCAGGGGAGAGACCCAGTACTTC. This translates into CASSLTGRVRGETQYF.

The chain couples TRBV12-3 or TRBV12-4 to TRBJ2-5, with D possibly matching TRBD2 (5 bases). CDR3 length: 13 amino acids. Trimming took off 2 bases at V and 7 bases at J, with 11 bases between the two ends. CDR3 region: CASSLIGDGTQYF. CDR3 DNA sequence: TGTGCCAGCAGTTTAATCGGGGATGGGACCCAGTACTTC.

The chain recombines TRBV4-2 with TRBJ2-1, with 7 bases fitting TRBD2. CDR1 LGHNA and CDR2 YNFKEQ come from the germline V gene. Trimming cost V 0 bases and J 5 bases; bases outside gene matches: 7. This CDR3 spans 16 amino acids. The CDR3: CASSQDGAGLNNEQFF. The CDR3 coding sequence is TGTGCCAGCAGCCAAGACGGAGCGGGGCTCAACAATGAGCAGTTCTTC.